This TCR beta chain was recorded in a study of blood T cells in healthy people across ages. Overall study: For every two T cells, template switching captured about one barcoded beta molecule. Overall study findings and caveats: Both naive CD4+ cell counts and diversity were greater in long-lived donors than in aged donors.

In this sample, this clonotype turned up a few times. The target antigen is unknown. Each sample yielded at least 5.5 micrograms of PBMC total RNA. Germline CDR1 reads SGDLS; CDR2 reads YYNGEE. V lost 1 base to trimming and J lost 1 base, with 8 bases between them. This CDR3 has 14 residues. The use of a sample-barcoded 5' primer and a J-beta primer mix characterized a second PCR of roughly 6 to 12 cycles. CDR3-containing paired-end reads numbered at least 2.5 million in each sample. A single record per CDR3 protein comes from TCRdb applying MiXCR to the 5' RACE reads. The table records some 700,000 distinct CDR3 sequences, around a fifth of them present only once.

The sequence came from a man in his sixties or seventies in good health. The sample was blood. The chain employs TRBV9 and TRBJ1-1; the D is unclear. CDR3 residues: CASSVSTGNTEAFF. CDR3 nucleotides: TGTGCCAGCAGCGTATCGACGGGGAACACTGAAGCTTTCTTT.